The 19 T cell receptor beta chains below were found in one sample sequenced in a study of blood T cell repertoires in COVID-19. TCRdb keeps only in-frame clones here, not all; method: immunoSEQ multiplex PCR. Among 190,000 or so clones listed, about 86% were seen once. The source material was PBMCs or T cells enriched from blood (not recorded which). These receptors all come from a woman in her 30s who had been exposed to COVID-19.

CDR3 in amino acids: CASGLLLTGNQPQHF. Written as DNA, the CDR3 is TGTGCTAGTGGTTTGCTACTGACAGGCAATCAGCCCCAGCATTTT. V gene TRBV12-5 combines with J gene TRBJ1-5; the D gene is possibly TRBD1 (5 bases). Looked up from germline, CDR1 is LGHNT and CDR2 is FRNRAP. The V end was cut by 2 bases, the J end by 2 bases, with 10 bases between. The CDR3 is 15 residues long.

This chain's CDR3 is CASSPRDRGLNEQFF. CDR3 nucleotides: TGTGCCAGCTCACCCCGGGACAGGGGGCTTAATGAGCAGTTCTTC. This sequence joins TRBV18 and TRBJ2-1; 12 bases align to TRBD1. Trimming removed 3 bases from V and 7 bases from J; junction bases left unmatched: 4. CDR3 length: 15 amino acids. Germline V gene data show CDR1 as KGHSH and CDR2 as LQKENI.

This clone was picked up one time. This chain connects TRBV11-3 to TRBJ1-1; D is uncertain. The ends were cut back, 1 base at V and 0 bases at J, with 9 bases in the middle. The CDR3 has 15 amino acids. From germline, CDR1 is SGHNT and CDR2 YENEEA. CDR3 sequence: CASSLVGSLNTEAFF. DNA of the CDR3: TGTGCCAGCAGCTTAGTGGGCAGCCTGAACACTGAAGCTTTCTTT. Supplemented by reference TRBV11-3 and TRBJ1-1, the full variable domain reads EAGVVQSPRYKIIEKKQPVAFWCNPISGHNTLYWYLQNLGQGPELLIRYENEEAVDDSQLPKDRFSAERLKGVDSTLKIQPAELGDSAVYLCASSLVGSLNTEAFFGQGTRLTVV.

This clone was observed a handful of times. The V and J genes are TRBV18 and TRBJ1-5; 9 bases are shared with TRBD1. Germline CDR1 reads KGHSH; CDR2 reads LQKENI. The CDR3 covers 14 residues. With V trimmed by 2 bases and J by 7 bases, 3 bases remained unmatched. The CDR3 DNA follows: TGTGCCAGCTCACCAACAGGGGGCCAGCAGCCCCAGCATTTT. Protein product: CASSPTGGQQPQHF.

The chain links TRBV5-1 to TRBJ2-1; tentatively, D is TRBD2 (6 bases). V lost 2 bases and J lost 7, with 16 bases in between. Per germline, CDR1 SGHRS and CDR2 YFSETQ. This CDR3 is built from 15 residues. The CDR3 is CASSFWGDQGNEQFF. CDR3 nucleotides: TGCGCCAGCAGCTTTTGGGGGGATCAGGGAAATGAGCAGTTCTTC. Full variable domain (missing parts from reference TRBV5-1 and TRBJ2-1): KAGVTQTPRYLIKTRGQQVTLSCSPISGHRSVSWYQQTPGQGLQFLFEYFSETQRNKGNFPGRFSGRQFSNSRSEMNVSTLELGDSALYLCASSFWGDQGNEQFFGPGTRLTVL.

The genes are TRBV7-6 and TRBJ1-4; D gene uncertain. CDR1 and CDR2 from the germline V gene are SGHVS and FNYEAQ. The CDR3 totals 16 residues. Trimming left V 5 bases short and J 7 bases short, with 20 bases between. The DNA for the CDR3 is TGTGCCAGCAGCCCCAGGATGGGAGACCGGGGTGAAAAACTGTTTTTT. Protein: CASSPRMGDRGEKLFF. The whole variable domain, remainder taken from reference TRBV7-6 and TRBJ1-4, is GAGVSQSPRYKVTKRGQDVALRCDPISGHVSLYWYRQALGQGPEFLTYFNYEAQQDKSGLPNDRFSAERPEGSISTLTIQRTEQRDSAMYRCASSPRMGDRGEKLFFGSGTQLSVL.

This clone was observed a handful of times. The CDR3 nucleotides are TGTGCCAGTAGTCATCGGGGGGAACGCAATGAGCAGTTCTTC. Protein sequence: CASSHRGERNEQFF. The chain joins TRBV19 to TRBJ2-1, with 7 nucleotides matching TRBD2. This CDR3 contains 14 residues. Germline V gene data show CDR1 as LNHDA and CDR2 as SQIVND (reference sequence). J gave up 6 bases and V 5 bases, and 7 bases lay outside the gene matches.

This clone was counted a few times. This rearrangement joins TRBV13 to TRBJ1-1; 9 bases fit TRBD1. CDR1 is PRHDT, CDR2 FYEKMQ, per germline (reference sequence). V was pared by 4 bases and J by 3 bases, with 9 bases of the junction left unmatched. The CDR3 has 16 amino acids. CDR3 protein: CASSSRTGEEDTEAFF. The CDR3 DNA follows: TGTGCCAGCAGCTCCAGGACAGGGGAAGAGGACACTGAAGCTTTCTTT.

This clone was found a few times. This chain connects TRBV29-1 to TRBJ2-7; tentative D call: TRBD1 (7 bases). The germline V gene encodes CDR1 SQVTM and CDR2 ANQGSEA. V gave up 5 bases and J gave up 1 base, with 24 bases separating them. The CDR3 totals 17 residues. Here the CDR3 reads CSVSAWGRTGGSYEQYF. The CDR3 DNA reads TGCAGCGTTTCGGCCTGGGGGAGGACAGGAGGGTCCTACGAGCAGTACTTC.

Notes on this clone: An end of the junction does not agree with germline; a read error may underlie this. The genes are TRBV5-8 and TRBJ1-5, with 7 bases aligning to TRBD1. The CDR3 has 14 amino acids. CDR1 is SGHTS, CDR2 YDEGEE, per germline. The CDR3 spells CASSLLYRGQPQHF. The DNA for the CDR3 is TGTGCCAGCAGCTTGCTGTACAGGGGTCAGCCCCAACATTTT.

The chain recombines TRBV3-1 (or the pseudogene TRBV3-2) with TRBJ2-1; 10 positions match TRBD2. The CDR3 covers 15 residues. The germline gives CDR1 LGHDT, CDR2 YNNKEL (reference sequence). With 5 bases clipped from V and 7 bases from J, the junction kept 8 bases outside the gene matches. CDR3 DNA: TGTGCCAGCAGCGAAGCGGGGGGGCCGAGGAATGAGCAGTTCTTC. Translated, it gives CASSEAGGPRNEQFF.

DNA for the CDR3: TGTGCCAGCAGTGAAGCGGTGTGGGACAGGACAAACACTGAAGCTTTCTTT. Protein sequence: CASSEAVWDRTNTEAFF. The chain combines TRBV2 with TRBJ1-1, with 8 nucleotides matching TRBD1. The CDR3 length is 17 residues. Trimming at V came to 0 bases and at J to 2 bases, leaving 8 bases not matched to a gene. The V gene's germline CDR1 is SNHLY and CDR2 FYNNEI.

This sequence joins TRBV9 and TRBJ2-7, with D possibly being TRBD1 (7 bases). The CDR3 has 15 amino acids. Trimming shortened V by 4 bases and J by 4 bases, and 18 bases separated the two germline ends. Germline assignment: CDR1 SGDLS and CDR2 YYNGEE. Here the CDR3 reads CASSREVGRGYEQYF. The CDR3 DNA reads as TGTGCCAGCAGCAGGGAGGTCGGCAGGGGGTACGAGCAGTACTTC.

The gene calls are TRBV9 and TRBJ2-3; 10 positions match TRBD1. Losses at the gene ends were 0 bases for V and 5 bases for J; bases not matched to a gene: 9. The CDR3 runs 17 residues. Germline lookup yields CDR1 SGDLS and CDR2 YYNGEE. Written as DNA, the CDR3 is TGTGCCAGCAGCGTAGGGTCCGGGACAGGGGTGATAGATACGCAGTATTTT. As protein: CASSVGSGTGVIDTQYF.

Only a few counts were recorded for this clone. CDR3 in DNA: TGTGCCACCAGTGATCCGGGACAGGGGGCGGCCGGGGAGCTGTTTTTT. Residues: CATSDPGQGAAGELFF. The rearrangement joins TRBV24-1 to TRBJ2-2, with TRBD1 matching over 12 bases. The CDR3 has 16 residues. V lost 3 bases, J lost 6 bases, and 4 bases stayed unmatched. Germline V gene lookup returns CDR1 KGHDR and CDR2 SFDVKD.

The sample holds one count of this clone. V is TRBV11-3 and J is TRBJ1-4; D is undetermined. Trimming pared 5 bases from V and 7 bases from J, leaving 8 bases between. The CDR3 has 12 residues. CDR1 SGHNT and CDR2 YENEEA come from the germline V gene. CDR3 DNA sequence: TGTGCCAGCAGCCCGGCGGGTGAAAAACTGTTTTTT. This translates into CASSPAGEKLFF. The full variable domain, rest sourced from reference TRBV11-3 and TRBJ1-4, is EAGVVQSPRYKIIEKKQPVAFWCNPISGHNTLYWYLQNLGQGPELLIRYENEEAVDDSQLPKDRFSAERLKGVDSTLKIQPAELGDSAVYLCASSPAGEKLFFGSGTQLSVL.

CDR3 protein: CASRGQGSYGYTF. The DNA of the CDR3 is TGTGCCAGCAGGGGACAGGGTAGTTATGGCTACACCTTC. The chain joins TRBV3-1 (or the pseudogene TRBV3-2) to TRBJ1-2; TRBD1 matches 9 bases. The germline V gene encodes CDR1 LGHDT and CDR2 YNNKEL (reference sequence). The length of the CDR3 is 13 residues. Germline trimming cut 6 bases from V and 5 bases from J; bases unmatched to any gene: 4.

V is TRBV13 and J is TRBJ2-6; 14 bases align to TRBD2. There are 18 residues in the CDR3. Trimming took 2 bases from V and 2 from J; bases not matched to a gene: 2. Germline-derived CDR1 and CDR2 are PRHDT and FYEKMQ (reference sequence). The CDR3 bases are TGTGCCAGCAGCTTACGACTAGCGGGGGGGCCTGGGGCCAACGTCCTGACTTTC. Amino acids: CASSLRLAGGPGANVLTF.

This chain links TRBV7-9 with TRBJ1-1; the match to TRBD1 covers 8 bases. The CDR3 is made up of 13 amino acids. The junction had 6 bases not matched to a gene; V was cut back by 5 bases and J by 7 bases. Germline lookup yields CDR1 SEHNR and CDR2 FQNEAQ (reference sequence). For the CDR3, the DNA is TGTGCCAGCAGCAAAGACAGGGGCGTTGAAGCTTTCTTT. This codes for CASSKDRGVEAFF. The variable domain in full, completed from reference TRBV7-9 and TRBJ1-1, reads DTGVSQNPRHKITKRGQNVTFRCDPISEHNRLYWYRQTLGQGPEFLTYFQNEAQLEKSRLLSDRFSAERPKGSFSTLEIQRTEQGDSAMYLCASSKDRGVEAFFGQGTRLTVV.